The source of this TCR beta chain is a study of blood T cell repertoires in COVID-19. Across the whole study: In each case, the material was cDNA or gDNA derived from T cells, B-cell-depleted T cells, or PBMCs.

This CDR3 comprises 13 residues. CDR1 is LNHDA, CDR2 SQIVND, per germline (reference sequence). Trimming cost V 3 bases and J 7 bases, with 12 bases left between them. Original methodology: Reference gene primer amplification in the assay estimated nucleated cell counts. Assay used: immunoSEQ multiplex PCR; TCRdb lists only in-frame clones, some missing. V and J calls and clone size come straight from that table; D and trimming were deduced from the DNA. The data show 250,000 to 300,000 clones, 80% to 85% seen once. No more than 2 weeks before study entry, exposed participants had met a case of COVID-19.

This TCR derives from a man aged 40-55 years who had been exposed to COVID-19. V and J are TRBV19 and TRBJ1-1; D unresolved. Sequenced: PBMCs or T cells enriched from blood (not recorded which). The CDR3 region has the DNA TGTGCCAGTAGTATTGGGCCAAGAAGTGAAGCTTTCTTT. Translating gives CASSIGPRSEAFF.